A selection of T cell receptor beta chains follows, all from one sample in a study of blood T cell repertoires in COVID-19. Profiling relied on immunoSEQ multiplex PCR, and the TCRdb table lists in-frame clones only, not all of them. Among 100,000 or so clones listed, 85% were seen once. Sequences were obtained from peripheral blood. The receptors stem from a woman in her 70s with active or convalescent COVID-19. CDR3s leave out the opening cysteine and the closing phenylalanine or tryptophan. Clone size is not always given. Where it is, it says once, few, many or a class for expanded clones.

size: -
V: TRBV6-4
J: TRBJ2-3
CDR3: ASSGLAGKTDTQY

size: -
V: TRBV28
J: TRBJ2-5
CDR3: ASSFRGDEETQY

size: -
V: TRBV24-1
J: TRBJ2-2
CDR3: ATSDPAGGGAFYTGELF

size: few
V: TRBV11-2
J: TRBJ1-2
CDR3: ASSLGGGYGYT

size: -
V: TRBV6-2/TRBV6-3
J: TRBJ2-2
CDR3: ASSYKAPGELF

size: -
V: TRBV7-6
J: TRBJ1-4
CDR3: ASSLGGGLGEKLF

size: -
V: TRBV28
J: TRBJ2-1
CDR3: ASYPGLATNEQF

size: -
V: TRBV12-5
J: TRBJ1-5
CDR3: ASGAALRNQPQH

size: -
V: TRBV30
J: TRBJ1-3
CDR3: AWSGKTGGYGNTIY

size: -
V: TRBV4-2
J: TRBJ1-6
CDR3: ASSQVGQGPYNSPLH

size: -
V: TRBV3-1/TRBV3-2
J: TRBJ2-5
CDR3: ASSSQGAGETQY

size: -
V: TRBV28
J: TRBJ1-5
CDR3: ASNLRRGGGNQPQH

size: -
V: TRBV9
J: TRBJ1-3
CDR3: ASSVDSQGTSGNTIY

size: -
V: TRBV9
J: TRBJ2-1
CDR3: ASSPWGGGSSYNEQF

size: -
V: TRBV28
J: TRBJ2-1
CDR3: ASSSLRGNEQF

size: -
V: TRBV5-6
J: TRBJ2-7
CDR3: ASKNPGQGNYEQY

size: -
V: TRBV24-1
J: TRBJ2-1
CDR3: ATSDVGGLRVNEQF

size: -
V: TRBV7-2
J: TRBJ2-2
CDR3: ASSPRLPGNTGELF

size: -
V: TRBV11-2
J: TRBJ2-5
CDR3: ASSFLGQGWQETQY

size: -
V: TRBV4-3
J: TRBJ1-1
CDR3: ASSQEVTVFTEAF

size: -
V: TRBV18
J: TRBJ1-3
CDR3: ASSSAPRSSGNTIY

size: -
V: TRBV2
J: TRBJ2-5
CDR3: ASSEGLAGGPYQETQY

size: once
V: TRBV28
J: TRBJ1-1
CDR3: ASSFDRYTEAF

size: -
V: TRBV15
J: TRBJ1-1
CDR3: ATSRDQAENTEAF

size: -
V: TRBV10-3
J: TRBJ2-1
CDR3: ATGLTGSFKGNEQF

size: -
V: TRBV18
J: TRBJ2-7
CDR3: ASSPSGTSGNYEQY

size: -
V: TRBV19
J: TRBJ2-1
CDR3: ASRGLAGVHEQF

size: -
V: TRBV5-5
J: TRBJ1-5
CDR3: ASSLEGGLGQPQH

size: -
V: TRBV2
J: TRBJ1-2
CDR3: ASSEPGADYGYT

size: -
V: TRBV11-2
J: TRBJ1-1
CDR3: ASSSPGQGFTEAF

size: -
V: TRBV11-2
J: TRBJ2-2
CDR3: ASSLNIGGAGELF

size: once
V: TRBV9
J: TRBJ2-3
CDR3: ASSPQGTFPTDTQY

size: few
V: TRBV10-3
J: TRBJ1-2
CDR3: AISELRGRNGYT

size: -
V: TRBV7-2
J: TRBJ2-5
CDR3: ASSRTSGGWETQY

size: once
V: TRBV18
J: TRBJ1-6
CDR3: ASSPPSGRGISPLH

size: once
V: TRBV5-6
J: TRBJ2-5
CDR3: ASNRAGRETQY

size: -
V: TRBV4-3
J: TRBJ2-5
CDR3: ASSPETTTETQY

size: -
V: TRBV2
J: TRBJ2-5
CDR3: ASRGLAGQETQY

size: few
V: TRBV6-5
J: TRBJ1-6
CDR3: ASSYRDRGNSPLH

size: few
V: TRBV24-1
J: TRBJ2-5
CDR3: ATSDSSLTGPKGETQY

size: few
V: TRBV9
J: TRBJ1-3
CDR3: ASSDPGQALSGNTIY

size: once
V: TRBV3-1/TRBV3-2
J: TRBJ1-2
CDR3: ASSQSDRGREGYT

size: -
V: TRBV28
J: TRBJ1-5
CDR3: ASTRGTSTGQPQH

size: -
V: TRBV16
J: TRBJ2-7
CDR3: ASSPYGQYEQY

size: once
V: TRBV5-1
J: TRBJ2-2
CDR3: ASSPRPGGNTGELF

size: -
V: TRBV29-1
J: TRBJ1-1
CDR3: SVGEGDTEAF